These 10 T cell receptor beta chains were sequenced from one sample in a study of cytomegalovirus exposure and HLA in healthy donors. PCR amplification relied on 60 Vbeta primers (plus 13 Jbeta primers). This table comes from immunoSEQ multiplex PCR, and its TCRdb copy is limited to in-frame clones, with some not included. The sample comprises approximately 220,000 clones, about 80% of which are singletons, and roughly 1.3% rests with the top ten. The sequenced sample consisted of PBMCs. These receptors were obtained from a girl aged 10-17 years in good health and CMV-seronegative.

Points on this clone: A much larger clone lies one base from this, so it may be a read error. This CDR3 is CASSGGGATDTQYF. The CDR3 bases are TGTGCCAGCAGTGGCGGGGGGGCCACAGATACGCAGTATTTT. The genes are TRBV6-1 and TRBJ2-3; 9 bases map to TRBD2. This CDR3 contains 14 residues. Germline assignment: CDR1 MNHNS and CDR2 SASEGT. The trim removed 4 bases at V and 2 bases at J, leaving 1 base unmatched.

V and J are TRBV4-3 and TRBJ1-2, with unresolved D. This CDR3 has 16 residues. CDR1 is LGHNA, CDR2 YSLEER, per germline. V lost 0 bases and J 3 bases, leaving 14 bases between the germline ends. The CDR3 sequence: CASSQDLGWADYGYTF. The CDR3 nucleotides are TGCGCCAGCAGCCAAGATCTCGGATGGGCAGACTATGGCTACACCTTC.

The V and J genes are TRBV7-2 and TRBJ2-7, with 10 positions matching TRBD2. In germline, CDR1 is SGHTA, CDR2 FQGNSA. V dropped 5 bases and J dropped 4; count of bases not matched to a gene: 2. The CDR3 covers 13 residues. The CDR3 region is CASSQRGGYEQYF. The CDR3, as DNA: TGTGCCAGCAGCCAGCGGGGGGGTTACGAGCAGTACTTC.

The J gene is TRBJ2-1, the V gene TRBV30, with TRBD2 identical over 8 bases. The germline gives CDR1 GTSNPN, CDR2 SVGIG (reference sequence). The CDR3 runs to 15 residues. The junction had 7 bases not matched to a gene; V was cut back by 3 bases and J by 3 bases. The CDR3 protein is CAWRILSGGYNEQFF. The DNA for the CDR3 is TGTGCCTGGAGGATACTCAGCGGGGGCTACAATGAGCAGTTCTTC.

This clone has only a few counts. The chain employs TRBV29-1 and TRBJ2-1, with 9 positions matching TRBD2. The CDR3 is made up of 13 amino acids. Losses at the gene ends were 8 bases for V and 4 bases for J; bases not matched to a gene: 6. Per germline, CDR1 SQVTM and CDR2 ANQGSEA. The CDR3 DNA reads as TGCAGCTCGAGCGGGGGGCTTTACAATGAGCAGTTCTTC. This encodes CSSSGGLYNEQFF.

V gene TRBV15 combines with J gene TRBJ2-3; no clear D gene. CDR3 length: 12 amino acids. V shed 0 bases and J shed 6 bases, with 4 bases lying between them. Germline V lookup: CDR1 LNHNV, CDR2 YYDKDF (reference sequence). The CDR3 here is CATSREADTQYF. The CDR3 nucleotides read TGTGCCACCAGCAGAGAAGCGGATACGCAGTATTTT.

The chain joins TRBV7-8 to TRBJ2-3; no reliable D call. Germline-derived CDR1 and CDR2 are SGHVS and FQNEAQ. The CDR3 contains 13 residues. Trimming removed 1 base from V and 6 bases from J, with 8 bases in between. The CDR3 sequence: CASSLDRRDTQYF. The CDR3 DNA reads TGTGCCAGCAGCTTAGACCGGCGGGATACGCAGTATTTT. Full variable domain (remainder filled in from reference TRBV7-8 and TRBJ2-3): GAGVSQSPRYKVAKRGQDVALRCDPISGHVSLFWYQQALGQGPEFLTYFQNEAQLDKSGLPSDRFFAERPEGSVSTLKIQRTQQEDSAVYLCASSLDRRDTQYFGPGTRLTVL.

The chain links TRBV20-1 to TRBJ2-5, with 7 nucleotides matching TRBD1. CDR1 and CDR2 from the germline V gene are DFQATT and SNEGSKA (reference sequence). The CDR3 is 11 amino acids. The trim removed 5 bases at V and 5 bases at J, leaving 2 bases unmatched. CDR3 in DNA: TGCAGTGCTCAACAGGGGGAGACCCAGTACTTC. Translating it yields CSAQQGETQYF.

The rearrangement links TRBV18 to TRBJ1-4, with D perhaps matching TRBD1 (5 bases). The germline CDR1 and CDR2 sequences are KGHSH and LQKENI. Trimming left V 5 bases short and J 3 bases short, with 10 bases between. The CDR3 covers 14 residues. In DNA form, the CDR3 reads TGTGCCAGCTCATCGACAGCCTCTAATGAAAAACTGTTTTTT. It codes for CASSSTASNEKLFF.

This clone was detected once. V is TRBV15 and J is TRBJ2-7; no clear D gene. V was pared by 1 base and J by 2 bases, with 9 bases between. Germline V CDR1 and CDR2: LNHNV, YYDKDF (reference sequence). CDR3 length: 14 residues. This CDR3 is CATSRGGRTYEQYF. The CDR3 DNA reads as TGTGCCACCAGCAGAGGAGGCCGTACCTACGAGCAGTACTTC.